Listed below are T cell receptor beta chains from one sample, sequenced in a study of cytomegalovirus exposure and HLA in healthy donors. This table comes from immunoSEQ multiplex PCR, and its TCRdb copy is limited to in-frame clones, with some not included. The sample lists approximately 100,000 clones, 65% to 85% occurring once. The specimen sequenced was PBMCs. Receptor source: a man aged 50 to 59 in good health and CMV-seronegative. The CDR3 runs from the conserved cysteine through the conserved F or W. A D gene is named only where the DNA matches it firmly. Rows may omit the clone size; those that give it use once, few, many or a size class.

>TRBD1|TRBJ1-2|TRBV18|.
CASSPGQAYTF
TGTGCCAGCTCACCCGGACAGGCCTACACCTTC
>.|TRBJ2-3|TRBV6-1|few
CASSQRDFPVDTQYF
TGTGCCAGCAGTCAGAGGGACTTCCCCGTGGATACGCAGTATTTT
>TRBD1|TRBJ2-3|TRBV5-6|.
CASSWDDRGRWTDTQYF
TGTGCCAGCAGCTGGGACGACAGGGGGCGATGGACAGATACGCAGTATTTT
>.|TRBJ1-5|TRBV5-5|.
CASSFGGYSQPQHF
TGTGCCAGCAGCTTCGGAGGGTACAGTCAGCCCCAGCATTTT
>TRBD1|TRBJ1-2|TRBV19|.
CASSIGLDRGGYTF
TGTGCCAGTAGTATAGGACTGGACAGGGGAGGCTACACCTTC
>.|TRBJ2-1|TRBV19|.
CASSHAYGEQFF
TGTGCCAGTAGCCACGCGTACGGTGAGCAGTTCTTC
>.|TRBJ2-7|TRBV4-1|.
CASSQVLASYEQYF
TGCGCCAGCAGCCAAGTCCTAGCTAGCTACGAGCAGTACTTC
>.|TRBJ2-4|TRBV7-8|.
CASSTGVAKNIQYF
TGTGCCAGCAGCACCGGGGTAGCCAAAAACATTCAGTACTTC
>.|TRBJ2-3|TRBV5-1|once
CASNSGDTQYF
TGCGCCAGCAACTCAGGTGATACGCAGTATTTT
>.|TRBJ1-2|TRBV9|.
CASSGLTPDGYTF
TGTGCCAGCAGCGGACTCACACCGGATGGCTACACCTTC
>TRBD1|TRBJ2-1|TRBV9|few
CASSSSSGQGALEQFF
TGTGCCAGCAGCTCATCATCGGGACAGGGGGCTTTGGAGCAGTTCTTC
>TRBD1|TRBJ2-2|TRBV5-1|.
CASSPGQGYAGELFF
TGCGCCAGCAGCCCGGGACAGGGGTACGCCGGGGAGCTGTTTTTT
>TRBD2|TRBJ2-7|TRBV11-2|.
CASSPGLAGHRDEQYF
TGTGCCAGCAGCCCGGGACTAGCGGGGCACAGGGACGAGCAGTACTTC
>TRBD2|TRBJ2-7|TRBV2|.
CASSRGGFFYEQYF
TGTGCCAGCAGCCGGGGGGGCTTTTTCTACGAGCAGTACTTC
>.|TRBJ2-1|TRBV2|.
CASSGGTYNEQFF
TGTGCCAGCAGTGGGGGGACTTACAATGAGCAGTTCTTC
>TRBD2|TRBJ2-1|TRBV7-9|.
CSSSPQGAGRHNEQFF
TGTTCCAGCAGCCCCCAGGGAGCGGGACGTCACAATGAGCAGTTCTTC
>TRBD2|TRBJ2-3|TRBV7-9|.
CASSSRAGGTQYF
TGTGCCAGCAGCTCGCGGGCCGGGGGGACGCAGTATTTT
>TRBD1|TRBJ2-3|TRBV7-2|.
CASSSTGGSTDTQYF
TGTGCCAGCAGCTCGACAGGGGGCTCGACAGATACGCAGTATTTT
>TRBD1|TRBJ2-1|TRBV7-9|.
CASSLVRDRDDNEQFF
TGTGCCAGCAGCTTAGTCCGGGACAGGGACGACAATGAGCAGTTCTTC
>TRBD1|TRBJ2-5|TRBV13|.
CASKTGTGTETQYF
TGTGCCTCGAAGACCGGGACAGGGACAGAGACCCAGTACTTC
>TRBD1|TRBJ2-6|TRBV4-3|.
CASSPGTDSGANVLTF
TGCGCCAGCAGCCCAGGGACAGACTCTGGGGCCAACGTCCTGACTTTC
>.|TRBJ2-7|TRBV5-1|.
CASSLVQGSYEQYF
TGCGCCAGCAGCTTGGTACAGGGCTCCTACGAGCAGTACTTC
>TRBD1|TRBJ1-2|TRBV10-3|few
CAISESTGAGYGYTF
TGTGCCATCAGTGAGTCGACAGGGGCGGGCTATGGCTACACCTTC
>.|TRBJ1-2|TRBV25-1|few
CASSVTGTNYGYTF
TGTGCCAGCAGTGTTACAGGGACTAACTATGGCTACACCTTC
>TRBD2|TRBJ2-7|TRBV5-1|.
CASSPAVSGGLVEQYF
TGCGCCAGCAGCCCTGCGGTAAGCGGGGGATTGGTCGAGCAGTACTTC
>.|TRBJ2-3|TRBV7-8|once
CASSLVQKDTQYF
TGTGCCAGCAGCCTAGTCCAGAAAGATACGCAGTATTTT
>TRBD1|TRBJ2-3|TRBV5-4|.
CASSRGQAYTDTQYF
TGTGCCAGCAGCCGGGGACAGGCGTACACAGATACGCAGTATTTT
>TRBD2|TRBJ2-1|TRBV29-1|.
CSIFSGKGGNEQFF
TGCAGCATTTTTAGCGGGAAGGGGGGGAATGAGCAGTTCTTC
>TRBD1|TRBJ1-4|TRBV19|.
CASMGQGFEKLFF
TGTGCCAGTATGGGACAGGGGTTCGAAAAACTGTTTTTT
>.|TRBJ1-2|TRBV7-9|.
CASSSGSSGAYGYTF
TGTGCCAGCAGCTCGGGAAGCTCGGGCGCCTATGGCTACACCTTC
>.|TRBJ2-5|TRBV7-2|.
CASSLVYSQETQYF
TGTGCCAGCAGCCTGGTGTACAGCCAAGAGACCCAGTACTTC
>TRBD1|TRBJ1-4|TRBV5-1|.
CASSSQGEANEKLFF
TGCGCCAGCAGCTCCCAGGGGGAGGCTAATGAAAAACTGTTTTTT
>.|TRBJ2-3|TRBV9|.
CASSVGVGGTPGTQYF
TGTGCCAGCAGCGTAGGTGTGGGCGGGACCCCAGGTACGCAGTATTTT